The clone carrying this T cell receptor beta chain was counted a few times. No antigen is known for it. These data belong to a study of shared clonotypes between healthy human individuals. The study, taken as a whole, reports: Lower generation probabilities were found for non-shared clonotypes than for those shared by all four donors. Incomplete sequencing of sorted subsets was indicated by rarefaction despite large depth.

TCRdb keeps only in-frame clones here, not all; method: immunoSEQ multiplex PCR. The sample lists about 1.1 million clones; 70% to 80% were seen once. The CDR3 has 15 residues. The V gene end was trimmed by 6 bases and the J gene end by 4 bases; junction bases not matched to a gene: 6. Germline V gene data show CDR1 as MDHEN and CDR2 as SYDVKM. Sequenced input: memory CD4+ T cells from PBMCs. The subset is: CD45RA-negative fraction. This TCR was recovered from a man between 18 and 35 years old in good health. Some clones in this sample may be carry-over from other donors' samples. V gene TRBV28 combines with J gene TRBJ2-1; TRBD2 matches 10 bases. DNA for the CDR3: TGTGCCAGCAGCCCCGGGACTAGCGAATACAATGAGCAGTTCTTC. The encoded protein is CASSPGTSEYNEQFF.